The clone carrying this T cell receptor beta chain has a handful of counts. Its antigen is undetermined. Lactation, pregnancy, other autoimmune disease or uncontrolled infection led to exclusion of patients. Source material for PBMCs was over 7.5 ml fresh peripheral blood. Germline loops: CDR1 MNHNS, CDR2 SASEGT. V was shortened by 6 bases and J by 0 bases, with 15 bases between the two germline ends. This CDR3 region has 16 residues. The TCR beta CDR3 regions underwent amplification using RNA transcripts as the source. Carried out on the TCR CDR3, a first-round RT-PCR used the HTBI primer set. One entry per CDR3 protein, called by TCRdb with MiXCR from the multiplex PCR reads. The data contain 300,000 to 400,000 distinct CDR3 sequences, about 14% of them singletons. This specimen comes from a study of T cells in Graves' hyperthyroidism and ophthalmopathy. Study-level points and caveats: From stable hyperthyroidism, ophthalmopathy was set apart by a 13 V-J model. Before onset, ophthalmopathy was predicted by the model a median around 6 months earlier.

The J gene is TRBJ1-3, the V gene TRBV6-1; D is unresolved. Sequences were obtained from blood. This receptor was obtained from a woman between 25 and 40 years old with Graves' ophthalmopathy. The CDR3 DNA reads as TGTGCCAGCAGCCGACAAGCGCCCATCTCTGGAAACACCATATATTTT. Amino acid sequence: CASSRQAPISGNTIYF.